This T cell receptor beta chain emerged from a study of T cells in Graves' hyperthyroidism and ophthalmopathy. The CDR3 spans 13 residues. The germline V gene encodes CDR1 MNHEY and CDR2 SMNVEV (reference sequence). With respect to this clonotype: Its target is unknown. The junction shows a germline mismatch at one end, possibly a read error.

Template material for amplifying TCR beta CDR3 regions consisted of RNA transcripts. The TCR CDR3 was amplified in a first-round RT-PCR using the HTBI primer set. TCRdb processed the multiplex PCR reads anew with MiXCR; each CDR3 protein has one entry. The data hold under 750,000 distinct CDR3 sequences, with approximately 19% observed a single time. Study-level points and caveats: Model-based prediction identified ophthalmopathy a median roughly six months prior to its onset.

The chain uses TRBV27 and TRBJ1-2, with a weak D call TRBD1 (5 bases). Sequences were obtained from blood. This receptor was identified in a woman aged 45-60 years with Graves' hyperthyroidism that later progressed to Graves' ophthalmopathy. CDR3 amino acids: CASSARSGLLVSF. CDR3 sequence (DNA): TGTGCCAGCAGTGCGCGATCGGGACTCCTCGTTTCCTTC.